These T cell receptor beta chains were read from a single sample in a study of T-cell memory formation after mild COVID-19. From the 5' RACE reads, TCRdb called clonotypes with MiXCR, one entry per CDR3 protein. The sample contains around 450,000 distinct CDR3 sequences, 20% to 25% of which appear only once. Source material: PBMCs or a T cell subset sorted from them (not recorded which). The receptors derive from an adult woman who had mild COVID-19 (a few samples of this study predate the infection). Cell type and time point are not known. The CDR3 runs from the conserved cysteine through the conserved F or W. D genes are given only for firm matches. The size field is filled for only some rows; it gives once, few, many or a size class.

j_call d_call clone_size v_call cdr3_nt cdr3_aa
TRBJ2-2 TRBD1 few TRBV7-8 TGTGCCAGCAGCCTTGCCCGGACAGGGACTCCCGGGGAGCTGTTTTTT CASSLARTGTPGELFF
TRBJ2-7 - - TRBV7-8 TGTGCCAGCAGCCCCAGGGACGACTCCTACGAGCAGTACTTC CASSPRDDSYEQYF
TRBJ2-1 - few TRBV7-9 TGTGCCAGCAGCTTCGACGGGGACCCCAACAATGAGCAGTTCTTC CASSFDGDPNNEQFF
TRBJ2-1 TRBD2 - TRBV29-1 TGCAGCGTTGAGAGAAGGGGACTAGACTCTCTGGATGAGCAGTTCTTC CSVERRGLDSLDEQFF
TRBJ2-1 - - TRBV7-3 TGTGCCAGCAGCGGCAGGGGTAAGGAACCTTACAATGAGCAGTTCTTC CASSGRGKEPYNEQFF
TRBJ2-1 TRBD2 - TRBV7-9 TGTGCCAGCAAGGGACTAGGGTCCTACAATGAGCAGTTCTTC CASKGLGSYNEQFF
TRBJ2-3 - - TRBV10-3 TGTGCCATCAGCTCGACTTCTAGCACAGATACGCAGTATTTT CAISSTSSTDTQYF
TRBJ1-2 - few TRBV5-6 TGTGCCAGCAGCTTAGGGACCGCAAGCTATGGCTACACCTTC CASSLGTASYGYTF
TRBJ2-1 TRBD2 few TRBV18 TGTGCCAGCTCACCTTCTAGCGGGAGGTTGGGTGAGCAGTTCTTC CASSPSSGRLGEQFF
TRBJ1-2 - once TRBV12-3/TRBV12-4 TGTGCCAGCAGCCTGGGACGCAGACACTATGGCTACACCTTC CASSLGRRHYGYTF
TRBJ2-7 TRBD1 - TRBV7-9 TGTGCCAGCAGCAAGGGGACAGACTACTACGAGCAGTACTTC CASSKGTDYYEQYF
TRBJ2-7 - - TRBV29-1 TGCAGCGTTGAAGATCGTGCGGGGCCCTCCTACGAGCAGTACTTC CSVEDRAGPSYEQYF
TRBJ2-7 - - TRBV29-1 TGCAGCGTTGAAGTCCAGGGATCCTACGAGCAGTACTTC CSVEVQGSYEQYF
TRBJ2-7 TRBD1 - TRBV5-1 TGCGCCAGCAGCCCCCGCGCAGGGGGCTACGAGCAGTACTTC CASSPRAGGYEQYF
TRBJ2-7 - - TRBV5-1 TGCGCCAGCAGCCTGACGGCTGGACAGCTCTACGAGCAGTACTTC CASSLTAGQLYEQYF
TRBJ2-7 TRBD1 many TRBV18 TGTGCCAGCTCACAGACAGGGACCACTCCCTACGAGCAGTACTTC CASSQTGTTPYEQYF
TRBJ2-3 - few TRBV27 TGTGCCAGCAGTCCCTATCCACAGGGATCTGACACAGATACGCAGTATTTT CASSPYPQGSDTDTQYF
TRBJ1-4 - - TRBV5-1 TGCGCCAGCAGCATCCACGGGGCTAATGAAAAACTGTTTTTT CASSIHGANEKLFF
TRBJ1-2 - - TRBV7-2 TGTGCCAGCAGTCCGATCCCCCCAGGGGGCTACACCTTC CASSPIPPGGYTF
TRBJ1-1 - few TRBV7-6 TGTGCCAGCCTAGCCGGGACGTCGAACACTGAAGCTTTCTTT CASLAGTSNTEAFF
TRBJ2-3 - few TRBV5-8 TGTGCCAGCAGCTTCGGCCGACAGGCCTCCGGCACAGATACGCAGTATTTT CASSFGRQASGTDTQYF
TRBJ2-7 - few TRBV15 TGTGCCACCAGCAGAGCAAGACAGGCTTCCTACGAGCAGTACTTC CATSRARQASYEQYF
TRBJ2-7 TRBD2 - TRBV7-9 TGTGCCAGCAGCGCCCGGGGGGGGCTCACCTACGAGCAGTACTTC CASSARGGLTYEQYF
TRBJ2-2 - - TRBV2 TGTGCCAGCATAGGGGGGCCGAACACCGGGGAGCTGTTTTTT CASIGGPNTGELFF